This TCR beta chain was sequenced for a study of type 1 and type 2 diabetes patients. Study information: Donors were type 1 diabetes, type 2 diabetes, or nondiabetic controls. A total of around 18,000,000 paired-end reads came from the whole study.

Concerning this clonotype: The antigen is not known. Given the absence of the conserved phenylalanine or tryptophan at the CDR3 end, a read error is likely.

The CDR3 loop spans 15 amino acids. Germline CDR1 is SGHDT and CDR2 is YYEEEE. Trimming pared 2 bases from V and 7 bases from J, leaving 13 bases between. The PCR template was genomic DNA. Amplification of the beta chain CDR3 used 30 forward and 13 reverse multiplex primers. Each CDR3 protein is one row after TCRdb ran MiXCR on the multiplex PCR reads. The sample yields approximately 260,000 distinct CDR3 sequences, around 50% seen once. Study-wide results and limits: Type 2 diabetes patients had few highly-expanded CD4+ clones, median one. Some T1D-only expanded clones might appear in more T2D or control samples.

The chain is built from TRBV5-6 and TRBJ1-6; maybe TRBD1 (6 bases). Sequenced sample: peripheral blood mononuclear cells (PBMCs). This TCR came from a young man with type 2 diabetes. The CDR3 spells CASSLTGTRNSPLHC. The CDR3 DNA reads as TGTGCCAGCAGCTTAACCGGGACACGGAATTCACCCCTCCACTGT.